The present TCR beta chain was sequenced within a study of T cell repertoires in cytomegalovirus infection. Whole-study context: Public TCR beta signatures indicated both CMV infection and matching HLA type.

In the case of this clonotype: Its specificity is unknown.

The CDR3 runs 11 residues. Germline V gene sequence: CDR1 SQVTM, CDR2 ANQGSEA. V lost 7 bases to trimming and J lost 3 bases, with 7 bases between them. Study results and caveats: What dominated the ex vivo response were HLA-C-restricted CMV-specific TCR beta clonotypes. Of the TCR beta families, the public ones yielded a cumulative frequency that identified carriers of CMV plus the relevant HLA.

Each CDR3 protein gets one entry after TCRdb re-called the reads with MiXCR. The table shows some 150,000 distinct CDR3 sequences, with 23% occurring only once. Sequencing was performed on PBMCs. This chain uses TRBV29-1 with TRBJ1-3; D is undetermined. The sequence was collected from a human donor in good health (CMV status not recorded). Some clones in this sample may be carry-over from other donors' samples. CDR3 nucleotides: TGCAGCGGGAGGAGTGGAAACACCATATATTTT. Amino acid sequence: CSGRSGNTIYF.